The 10 T cell receptor beta chains given below trace back to one sample, sequenced in a study of vaccination and CD4 T cells after COVID-19. Their target antigens are unknown. The sample's time point: late sampling 161 to 241 days after vaccination in a few convalescent patients. Treatment reported: roughly ten-day PBMC culture with coronavirus spike peptide pools or control peptides (ViraFEST assay). The Oncomine TCR Beta short-read assay was applied to DNA of cultured CD4+ T cells. TCRdb passed the PCR reads through MiXCR, listing each CDR3 protein once. The sample yields tens of thousands of distinct CDR3 sequences, less than 35% seen once. Specimen: CD4+ T cells from blood, cultured in vitro, collected about 7 months after SARS-CoV-2 vaccination. These receptors were obtained from a human donor who had recovered from COVID-19.

The chain carries TRBV10-2 and TRBJ1-5; D gene uncertain. CDR1 and CDR2 from the germline V gene are WSHSY and SAAADI. Trimming cost V 5 bases and J 7 bases, with 6 bases left between them. The CDR3 totals 11 residues. This CDR3 reads CASSLCQPQHF. The CDR3 DNA follows: TGCGCCAGCAGTCTTTGCCAGCCCCAGCATTTT.

The V and J genes are TRBV6-6 and TRBJ2-7; 7 nucleotides align to TRBD2. V lost 9 bases and J lost 5; bases outside the gene matches: 7. From germline, CDR1 is MNHNY and CDR2 SVGAGI (reference sequence). CDR3 length: 12 residues. The CDR3 region has the DNA TGTGCCAGTCCCTGGGCGGGAGACGAGCAGTACTTC. Translation gives CASPWAGDEQYF.

V and J are TRBV7-8 and TRBJ1-5; D is unclear. CDR1 is SGHVS, CDR2 FQNEAQ, per germline. This CDR3 comprises 15 residues. V gave up 1 base and J gave up 3 bases, with 10 bases separating them. The CDR3 DNA sequence: TGTGCCAGCAGCTTAGGCCAAGGAGTCAATCAGCCCCAGCATTTT. It codes for CASSLGQGVNQPQHF.

This clonotype was seen once. This may arise from a read error, as a much more abundant clone is one base away. This chain links TRBV7-8 with TRBJ2-5; weak D call: TRBD2 (6 bases). CDR1 SGHVS and CDR2 FQNEAQ come from the germline V gene. Trimming left V 5 bases short and J 10 bases short, with 11 bases between. This CDR3 has 11 residues. CDR3 residues: CASSRLGGQYF. CDR3 in DNA: TGTGCCAGCAGCCGGTTGGGGGGCCAGTACTTC.

This clonotype was seen a few times. The DNA for the CDR3 is TGCAGTGCTAGAGAGGTCTTGGGCTCTCTCTATGGCTACACCTTC. It is translated as CSAREVLGSLYGYTF. The J gene is TRBJ1-2, the V gene TRBV20-1; D is uncertain. This CDR3 is built from 15 residues. Germline V lookup: CDR1 DFQATT, CDR2 SNEGSKA (reference sequence). The V end lost 0 bases, the J end lost 4 bases, and 15 bases lay between the germline ends.

This clonotype has only a few counts. The chain has TRBV10-3 and TRBJ2-7; possible D gene TRBD2, 6 bases. CDR3 size: 14 residues. Between the trimmed V and J ends, which lost 9 bases and 7 bases, there was a span of 22 bases. Germline CDR1 is ENHRY and CDR2 is SYGVKD. CDR3 nucleotides: TGTGCCATACGAACTGGGGACTCCCCGAAAGAGCAGTACTTC. This sequence encodes CAIRTGDSPKEQYF.

The V call is TRBV20-1, the J call TRBJ2-1, with TRBD2 matching 14 bases. CDR1 is DFQATT, CDR2 SNEGSKA, per germline (reference sequence). The CDR3 totals 14 residues. V dropped 6 bases and J dropped 9; count of bases not matched to a gene: 7. Here the CDR3 DNA reads TGCAGTGCAGCCGGGACTAGCGGGAGTCCTGAGCAGTTCTTC. It is translated as CSAAGTSGSPEQFF.

Only a few counts were recorded for this clonotype. V gene TRBV20-1 combines with J gene TRBJ2-4; D uncertain. CDR1 DFQATT and CDR2 SNEGSKA come from the germline V gene (reference sequence). Trimming left V 1 base short and J 7 bases short, with 2 bases between. This CDR3 is 10 amino acids long. The CDR3 DNA follows: TGCAGTGCTAGAGCCAACATTCAGTACTTC. Residues: CSARANIQYF.

The chain couples TRBV29-1 to TRBJ2-7; 11 nucleotides agree with TRBD2. The CDR3 is 15 amino acids. V lost 4 bases and J lost 2; bases outside the gene matches: 7. The germline V gene has CDR1 SQVTM and CDR2 ANQGSEA. As DNA, the CDR3 is TGCAGCGTTGGCGGGACTAGCGGCAACCCCTACGAGCAGTACTTC. Amino acids: CSVGGTSGNPYEQYF.

This clonotype was found a few times. This rearrangement joins TRBV6-1 to TRBJ1-5, with TRBD1 as a possible D gene (6 bases). Deletions cut 5 bases from V and 4 bases from J, with 15 bases between. CDR3 length: 15 amino acids. Germline CDR1 is MNHNS and CDR2 is SASEGT. The CDR3 loop reads CASSPATGVNQPQHF. The CDR3 bases are TGTGCCAGCAGTCCAGCGACAGGCGTAAATCAGCCCCAGCATTTT.